This is a list of T cell receptor beta chains from one sample in a study of cytomegalovirus exposure and HLA in healthy donors. TCRdb keeps only in-frame clones here, not all; method: immunoSEQ multiplex PCR. Among approximately 31,000 clones listed, 85% to 90% were seen once. The source material was PBMCs. These TCRs come from a boy aged 5-17 years in good health and CMV-seronegative. The CDR3 runs from the conserved cysteine through the conserved F or W. D genes are given only for firm matches. Size tells how often a clone was seen (once, few, many) or the class of an expanded clone, and some rows leave it out.

clone size,D gene,J gene,V gene,CDR3 DNA,CDR3 protein
-,-,TRBJ2-2,TRBV29-1,TGCAGCGCGGGGAAAAACACCGGGGAGCTGTTTTTT,CSAGKNTGELFF
-,-,TRBJ1-1,TRBV18,TGTGCCAGCTCACCACCTAAGGGGCGCGGTACTGAAGCTTTCTTT,CASSPPKGRGTEAFF
-,TRBD1,TRBJ2-7,TRBV7-2,TGTGCCAGCAGCTCCCGACCGGGACAGGGGTCCTACGAGCAGTACTTC,CASSSRPGQGSYEQYF
-,-,TRBJ2-7,TRBV5-1,TGCGCCAGCAGCTTGGTGGGGCCGAGCTCCTACGAGCAGTACTTC,CASSLVGPSSYEQYF
few,TRBD1,TRBJ2-7,TRBV16,TGTGCCAGCAGCCCCAGGAGGGACAGGGTTTACGAGCAGTACTTC,CASSPRRDRVYEQYF
-,-,TRBJ1-6,TRBV5-5,TGTGCCAGCAGCCCGGTAGGGGATTCTAATTCACCCCTCCACTTT,CASSPVGDSNSPLHF
once,-,TRBJ2-3,TRBV6-1,TGTGCCAGCAGTGAAGCATCCCCGGGGGGCCCGGATACGCAGTATTTT,CASSEASPGGPDTQYF
-,-,TRBJ1-2,TRBV5-6,TGTGCCAGCAGCTCTTCACCCACATTAAACTATGGCTACACCTTC,CASSSSPTLNYGYTF
-,-,TRBJ2-2,TRBV5-1,TGCGCCAGCAGTATGTTGCAGGGCGGTTCGAACACCGGGGAGCTGTTTTTT,CASSMLQGGSNTGELFF
-,-,TRBJ2-5,TRBV5-4,TGTGCCAGCAGGAGTTTTCGTTGGGGACTTGGAGAGACCCAGTACTTC,CASRSFRWGLGETQYF
-,-,TRBJ1-1,TRBV6-1,TGTGCCAGTCCTCGGGGTAGCGGCACTGAAGCTTTCTTT,CASPRGSGTEAFF
-,TRBD1,TRBJ2-1,TRBV5-1,TGCGCCAGCAGCTGGGGGGGGACAGGGCTCTACAATGAGCAGTTCTTC,CASSWGGTGLYNEQFF
-,-,TRBJ2-3,TRBV4-2,TGTGCCAGCAGCCAAGATTATGGGACTAGCACAGATACGCAGTATTTT,CASSQDYGTSTDTQYF
-,TRBD1,TRBJ1-4,TRBV25-1,TGTGCCAGCAGTGAGGGACAGTTAAGGGAAAAACTGTTTTTT,CASSEGQLREKLFF
-,TRBD1,TRBJ1-1,TRBV2,TGTGCCAGCAGGGAAAGACAGGGGGAGAACACTGAAGCTTTCTTT,CASRERQGENTEAFF
once,-,TRBJ2-3,TRBV10-3,TGTGCCATCAGCCCGGGACTCAGCACAGATACGCAGTATTTT,CAISPGLSTDTQYF
few,TRBD1,TRBJ1-5,TRBV10-3,TGTGCCATCAGCCAGGGGACAGGGAATCAGCCCCAGCATTTT,CAISQGTGNQPQHF
-,-,TRBJ2-4,TRBV12-1,TGTGCCAGCAGCTTTGCCCAACAGGGGGCATACATTCAGTACTTC,CASSFAQQGAYIQYF
-,TRBD2,TRBJ2-2,TRBV12-5,TGTGCTAGTGGTTCCTCGATCATCCCGGGACTAGCGGGGTCCGAAGCGAACACCGGGGAGCTGTTTTTT,CASGSSIIPGLAGSEANTGELFF
-,-,TRBJ1-3,TRBV2,TGTGCCAGCGCCCAGGTACCCTCTGGAAACACCATATATTTT,CASAQVPSGNTIYF
-,TRBD2,TRBJ2-3,TRBV5-1,TGCGCCAGCAGCCTTGGGACTAGCGGGGGGCCTAGCACAGATACGCAGTATTTT,CASSLGTSGGPSTDTQYF
-,-,TRBJ1-1,TRBV18,TGTGCCAGCTCAGCGGTTGCGACTGAAGCTTTCTTT,CASSAVATEAFF